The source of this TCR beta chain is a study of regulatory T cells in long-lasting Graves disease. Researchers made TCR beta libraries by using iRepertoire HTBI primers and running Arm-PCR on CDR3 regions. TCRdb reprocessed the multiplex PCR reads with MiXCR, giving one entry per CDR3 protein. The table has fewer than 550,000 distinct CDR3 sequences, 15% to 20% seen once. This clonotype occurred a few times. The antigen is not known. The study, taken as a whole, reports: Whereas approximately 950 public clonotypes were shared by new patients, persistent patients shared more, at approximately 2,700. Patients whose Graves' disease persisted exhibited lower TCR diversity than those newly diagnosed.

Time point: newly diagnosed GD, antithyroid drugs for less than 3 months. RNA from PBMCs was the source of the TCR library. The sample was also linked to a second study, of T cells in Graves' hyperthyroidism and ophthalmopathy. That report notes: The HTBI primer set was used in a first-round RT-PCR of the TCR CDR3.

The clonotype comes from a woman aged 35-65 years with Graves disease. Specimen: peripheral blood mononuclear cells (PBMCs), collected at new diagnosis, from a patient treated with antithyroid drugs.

The CDR3 DNA sequence: TGTGCCAGCAGTGGGGACAGGGAAAACCAGCCCCAGCATTTT. It yields the protein CASSGDRENQPQHF. The chain is built from TRBV12-3 or TRBV12-4 and TRBJ1-5; TRBD1 matches 9 bases. The ends lost 5 bases at V and 7 bases at J; junction bases unmatched: 6. This CDR3 spans 14 amino acids.